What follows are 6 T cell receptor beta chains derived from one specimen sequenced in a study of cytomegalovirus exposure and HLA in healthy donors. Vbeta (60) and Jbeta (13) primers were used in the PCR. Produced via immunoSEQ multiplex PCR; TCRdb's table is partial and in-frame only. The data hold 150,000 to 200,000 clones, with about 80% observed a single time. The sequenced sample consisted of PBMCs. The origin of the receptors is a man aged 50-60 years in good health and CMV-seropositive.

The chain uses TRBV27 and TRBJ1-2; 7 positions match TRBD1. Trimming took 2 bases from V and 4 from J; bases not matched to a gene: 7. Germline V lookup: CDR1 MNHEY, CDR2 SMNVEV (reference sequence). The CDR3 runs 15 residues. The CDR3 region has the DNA TGTGCCAGCAGTTTAAGCCCACAGGGGACCTATGGCTACACCTTC. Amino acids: CASSLSPQGTYGYTF.

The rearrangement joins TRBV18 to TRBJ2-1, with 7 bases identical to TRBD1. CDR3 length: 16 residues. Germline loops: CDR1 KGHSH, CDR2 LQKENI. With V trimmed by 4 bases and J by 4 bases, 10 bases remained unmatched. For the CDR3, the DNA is TGTGCCAGCTCACGTACAGGGGAAGTCATGTACAATGAGCAGTTCTTC. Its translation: CASSRTGEVMYNEQFF.

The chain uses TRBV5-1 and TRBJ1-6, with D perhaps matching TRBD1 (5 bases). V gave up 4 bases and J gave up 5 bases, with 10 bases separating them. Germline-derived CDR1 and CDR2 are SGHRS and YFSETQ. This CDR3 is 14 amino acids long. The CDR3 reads CASSAGRDNSPLHF. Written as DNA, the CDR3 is TGCGCCAGCAGCGCGGGACGGGATAATTCACCCCTCCACTTT.

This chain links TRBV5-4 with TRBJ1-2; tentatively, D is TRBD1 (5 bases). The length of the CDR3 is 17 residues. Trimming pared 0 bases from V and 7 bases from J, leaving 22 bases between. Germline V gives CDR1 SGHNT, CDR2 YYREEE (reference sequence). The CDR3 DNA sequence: TGTGCCAGCAGCTTGGTTAGCGGGGGGGGAAGGGAACTTGGCTACACCTTC. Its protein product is CASSLVSGGGRELGYTF.

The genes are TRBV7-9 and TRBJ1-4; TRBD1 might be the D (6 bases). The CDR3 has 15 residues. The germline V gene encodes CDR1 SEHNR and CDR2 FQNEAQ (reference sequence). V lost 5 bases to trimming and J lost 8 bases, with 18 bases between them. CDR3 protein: CASSPRGGEYEKLFF. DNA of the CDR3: TGTGCCAGCAGCCCACGTGGGGGCGAGTACGAAAAACTGTTTTTT.

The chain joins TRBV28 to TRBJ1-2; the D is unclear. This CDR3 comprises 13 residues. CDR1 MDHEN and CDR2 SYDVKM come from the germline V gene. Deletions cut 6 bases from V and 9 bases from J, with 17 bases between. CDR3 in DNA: TGTGCCAGCAGCTTAAAGAGGGCTCTAAGCTACACCTTC. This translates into CASSLKRALSYTF.